The clone carrying this TCR beta chain was observed many times. This sample is drawn from a study of T cells after yellow fever vaccination. TCRdb redid the calling of the 5' RACE reads with MiXCR, one entry per CDR3 protein. The repertoire has about 350,000 distinct CDR3 sequences, roughly 3.9% of them found once; the top ten carry around 23%. After removal of 2 bases from V and 4 bases from J, the junction contained 11 bases not matched to a gene. The CDR3 has 18 amino acids. CDR1 and CDR2 (germline): SGHTA, FQGTGA. The chain has TRBV7-3 and TRBJ2-3, with 11 bases aligning to TRBD2. This TCR came from a man aged 18 to 29 who received the YFV17D yellow fever vaccine. The sample was PBMCs, taken 5 days after the yellow fever booster vaccination. CDR3 sequence: CASSLLAGGSRAADTQYF. The CDR3 DNA follows: TGTGCCAGCAGCTTACTAGCGGGGGGCTCCCGGGCCGCAGATACGCAGTATTTT. Using reference TRBV7-3 and TRBJ2-3 for the parts outside the CDR3, the full variable domain is GAGVSQTPSNKVTEKGKYVELRCDPISGHTALYWYRQSLGQGPEFLIYFQGTGAADDSGLPNDRFFAVRPEGSVSTLKIQRTERGDSAVYLCASSLLAGGSRAADTQYFGPGTRLTVL.